The 15 T cell receptor beta chains below all came from one sample that was sequenced in a study of cytomegalovirus exposure and HLA in healthy donors. The PCR was carried out with 60 Vbeta primers and 13 Jbeta primers. TCRdb's table, derived via immunoSEQ multiplex PCR, lists solely in-frame clones and lacks some. The data contain around 130,000 clones, roughly 80% of them seen just once; the ten biggest clones take up approximately 4%. Sequencing used PBMCs. These receptors originate from a woman between 40 and 50 years old in good health and CMV-seronegative.

The chain combines TRBV9 with TRBJ2-1; D is possibly TRBD2 (6 bases). The V and J ends lost 1 base and 3 bases respectively, with 17 bases between them. Germline V gene data show CDR1 as SGDLS and CDR2 as YYNGEE. CDR3 length: 17 amino acids. The CDR3 DNA sequence: TGTGCCAGCAGCGTAAGCCTGATGGGGCGGGGCTACAATGAGCAGTTCTTC. Its protein is CASSVSLMGRGYNEQFF. Drawing the rest from reference TRBV9 and TRBJ2-1, the complete variable domain is DSGVTQTPKHLITATGQRVTLRCSPRSGDLSVYWYQQSLDQGLQFLIQYYNGEERAKGNILERFSAQQFPDLHSELNLSSLELGDSALYFCASSVSLMGRGYNEQFFGPGTRLTVL.

This chain joins TRBV10-3 and TRBJ2-5; TRBD2 matches at 9 bases. The V gene's germline CDR1 is ENHRY and CDR2 SYGVKD. This CDR3 is built from 16 residues. The trim removed 2 bases at V and 11 bases at J, leaving 15 bases unmatched. CDR3 amino acids: CAISEAGLAGIGEQYF. As DNA, the CDR3 is TGTGCCATCAGTGAGGCCGGGCTAGCGGGAATAGGGGAGCAGTACTTC.

In its sample, this clone was seen once. The CDR3 sequence is CASSPGRYSNQPQHF. CDR3 DNA: TGCGCCAGCAGCCCAGGCAGGTATAGCAATCAGCCCCAGCATTTT. The chain uses TRBV5-1 and TRBJ1-5; D ambiguous. The length of the CDR3 is 15 residues. V gave up 4 bases and J gave up 0 bases, with 11 bases separating them. The germline V gene has CDR1 SGHRS and CDR2 YFSETQ. Full variable domain (rest looked up from reference TRBV5-1 and TRBJ1-5): KAGVTQTPRYLIKTRGQQVTLSCSPISGHRSVSWYQQTPGQGLQFLFEYFSETQRNKGNFPGRFSGRQFSNSRSEMNVSTLELGDSALYLCASSPGRYSNQPQHFGDGTRLSIL.

The V and J genes are TRBV19 and TRBJ2-7; a weak D match, TRBD2 (6 bases). CDR3 size: 17 residues. CDR1 is LNHDA and CDR2 is SQIVND in the germline V gene (reference sequence). V was trimmed by 0 bases and J by 5 bases, leaving 20 bases between them. CDR3 nucleotide sequence: TGTGCCAGTAGTATAGATCTGGGCGGGAAAGAAGGGGACGAGCAGTACTTC. Encoded protein: CASSIDLGGKEGDEQYF.

In its sample, this clone was seen once. The J gene is TRBJ2-3, the V gene TRBV7-2; D is possibly TRBD2 (7 bases). V was trimmed by 5 bases and J by 3 bases, leaving 15 bases between them. Germline values: CDR1 SGHTA, CDR2 FQGNSA. The CDR3 extends over 15 amino acids. The CDR3 loop is CASSVRGRETDTQYF. The CDR3 DNA reads TGTGCCAGCAGCGTAAGGGGGAGGGAGACAGATACGCAGTATTTT.

This chain uses TRBV27 with TRBJ2-1; 13 nucleotides align to TRBD2. Germline V lookup: CDR1 MNHEY, CDR2 SMNVEV (reference sequence). The CDR3 is 14 amino acids. With 6 bases clipped from V and 7 bases from J, the junction kept 3 bases outside the gene matches. The CDR3 DNA is TGTGCCAGCAGGACTAGCGGGGGGATGAATGAGCAGTTCTTC. As protein: CASRTSGGMNEQFF.

The V and J genes are TRBV6-1 and TRBJ1-5, with D possibly being TRBD1 (5 bases). Germline assignment: CDR1 MNHNS and CDR2 SASEGT. The CDR3 has 17 residues. Between the trimmed V and J ends, which lost 2 bases and 2 bases, there was a span of 16 bases. The CDR3 loop is CASSEKTGKRGNQPQHF. CDR3 in DNA: TGTGCCAGCAGTGAAAAAACAGGTAAAAGGGGCAATCAGCCCCAGCATTTT.

In this sample, this clone turned up a few times. The chain carries TRBV11-2 and TRBJ2-7; perhaps TRBD2 as D (5 bases). The CDR3 runs 12 residues. The germline V gene encodes CDR1 SGHAT and CDR2 FQNNGV. V was trimmed by 3 bases and J by 5 bases, leaving 8 bases between them. The CDR3 sequence is CASSLAGHEQYF. In DNA, the CDR3 is TGTGCCAGCAGCTTGGCGGGCCACGAGCAGTACTTC.

This clone was seen only a few times. This sequence joins TRBV4-3 and TRBJ2-2, with D hard to call. This CDR3 spans 14 amino acids. Trimming took 4 bases from V and 1 from J, leaving 7 bases between them. Germline loops: CDR1 LGHNA, CDR2 YSLEER. The CDR3: CASSPQQNTGELFF. The CDR3 nucleotides read TGCGCCAGCAGCCCCCAACAGAACACCGGGGAGCTGTTTTTT.

The rearrangement joins TRBV15 to TRBJ2-7, with D perhaps TRBD2 (5 bases). V lost 1 base, J lost 2 bases, and 18 bases lay in between. From germline, CDR1 is LNHNV and CDR2 YYDKDF (reference sequence). CDR3 length: 17 residues. The DNA of the CDR3 is TGTGCCACCAGCAGAGGCCTCGGCAGCGCGAGGGCCTACGAGCAGTACTTC. It yields the protein CATSRGLGSARAYEQYF.

The chain uses TRBV6-5 and TRBJ1-4, with TRBD1 identical over 7 bases. The CDR3 consists of 14 residues. V lost 6 bases and J lost 5; bases outside the gene matches: 6. Germline CDR1 is MNHEY and CDR2 is SVGAGI. The CDR3 is CASRGGQENEKLFF. CDR3 DNA sequence: TGTGCCAGCAGGGGAGGACAGGAGAATGAAAAACTGTTTTTT.

This chain joins TRBV11-2 and TRBJ2-2; 8 bases are a match to TRBD1. There are 16 residues in the CDR3. V dropped 2 bases and J dropped 3; count of bases not matched to a gene: 5. Germline CDR1 is SGHAT and CDR2 is FQNNGV. The CDR3 here is CASSLSRGPDTGELFF. Here the CDR3 DNA reads TGTGCCAGCAGCTTAAGCAGGGGGCCGGACACCGGGGAGCTGTTTTTT.

This clone has only a few counts. V and J are TRBV14 and TRBJ1-5; 11 bases fit TRBD1. Germline lookup yields CDR1 SGHDN and CDR2 FVKESK. This CDR3 is 19 amino acids long. V lost 5 bases, J lost 0 bases, and 12 bases stayed unmatched. CDR3 DNA sequence: TGTGCCAGCAGCTTAAGCCGGGACAGGGGGTCCTATAGCAATCAGCCCCAGCATTTT. This codes for CASSLSRDRGSYSNQPQHF.

The chain employs TRBV6-5 and TRBJ1-2; D not resolved. There are 13 residues in the CDR3. The germline CDR1 and CDR2 sequences are MNHEY and SVGAGI. With 5 bases removed from V and 0 bases from J, the gap between germline ends came to 7 bases. The CDR3: CASSPYTNYGYTF. In nucleotides, the CDR3 is TGTGCCAGCAGTCCTTATACTAACTATGGCTACACCTTC.

This chain uses TRBV5-1 with TRBJ2-1, with D perhaps matching TRBD2 (6 bases). Trimming left V 4 bases short and J 8 bases short, with 10 bases between. CDR1 and CDR2 from the germline V gene are SGHRS and YFSETQ. The CDR3 consists of 12 residues. As DNA, the CDR3 is TGCGCCAGCAGCGAGGCGGGGTATGAGCAGTTCTTC. It translates to CASSEAGYEQFF.